This TCR beta chain was captured by sequencing in a study of cytomegalovirus exposure and HLA in healthy donors. The CDR3 is made up of 14 amino acids. V dropped 11 bases and J dropped 0; count of bases not matched to a gene: 6. Germline values: CDR1 SGHTA, CDR2 FQGNSA. Vbeta (60) and Jbeta (13) primers were used in the PCR. Produced via immunoSEQ multiplex PCR; TCRdb's table is partial and in-frame only. Of just over 150,000 clones listed, less than 85% are singletons. The rearrangement links TRBV7-2 to TRBJ1-1; 10 nucleotides match TRBD1. This TCR came from a woman between 50 and 59 years old in good health and CMV-seropositive. The material sequenced was PBMCs. CDR3 DNA sequence: TGTGCCGAGGGGGACAGGGGCATGAACACTGAAGCTTTCTTT. This translates into CAEGDRGMNTEAFF.